What follows are 10 T cell receptor beta chains derived from one specimen sequenced in a study of metastatic and nonmetastatic thyroid tumors (dated by TCRdb to the early 2020s). The library was produced with PCR. Sequencing took place on an Illumina HiSeq 4000. TCRdb took the public reads, trimmed them with fastp at Q25, ran MiXCR for clone calling and kept in-frame beta chains. The table for this sample lists around 20,000 clones; 25% to 35% of them were counted only once. Clones ranked in the top ten supply under 12% of the sample. No treatment had been received by any patient before thyroid surgery. Sequencing was done on a sample of tumor tissue. The receptor set was obtained from a female donor with papillary thyroid cancer or a benign thyroid nodule (not recorded which). Some clones in this sample may be carry-over from other donors' samples.

The sample holds many counts of this clone. The sample contains more than one DNA sequence encoding this CDR3. The chain couples TRBV7-9 to TRBJ2-1; no reliable D call. Looked up from germline, CDR1 is SEHNR and CDR2 is FQNEAQ (reference sequence). CDR3 length: 12 amino acids. V gave up 2 bases and J gave up 10 bases, with 9 bases separating them. The CDR3 DNA follows: TGTGCCAGCAGCTTATTGATCGGAGAGCAGTTCTTC. This encodes CASSLLIGEQFF.

This clone was seen repeatedly, ten times or more. V usage is TRBV13 and J usage is TRBJ1-5, with a tentative D call TRBD1 (6 bases). The CDR3 spans 19 residues. Germline CDR1 reads PRHDT; CDR2 reads FYEKMQ (reference sequence). V dropped 5 bases and J dropped 7 bases, with 30 bases sitting between them. CDR3 sequence: CASSEDSSILNRVRQPQHF. CDR3 in DNA: TGTGCCAGCAGCGAAGATTCGAGTATTCTGAACAGGGTCCGACAGCCCCAGCATTTT.

This clone was seen a handful of times. The junction shows a germline mismatch at one end, possibly a read error. This chain joins TRBV28 and TRBJ2-5, with TRBD2 identical over 8 bases. Germline CDR1 is MDHEN and CDR2 is SYDVKM. The CDR3 extends over 19 amino acids. Here the CDR3 DNA reads TGTGCCAGCAGCTTGCCCATCTTGGGTAGCGGGGTACTTATCGATGGGCATTTCTTC. It is translated as CASSLPILGSGVLIDGHFF.

The chain combines TRBV12-3 or TRBV12-4 with TRBJ2-3, with 9 bases lining up with TRBD2. The CDR3 extends over 16 amino acids. Unmatched junction bases numbered 8, after V lost 1 base and J lost 6 bases. DNA of the CDR3: TGTGCCAGCAGTTTAGGTCAGCGGGGGGATTCGGATACGCAGTATTTT. It specifies CASSLGQRGDSDTQYF.

The genes are TRBV12-3 or TRBV12-4 and TRBJ1-1; 7 bases map to TRBD1. V gave up 1 base and J gave up 1 base; unmatched junction bases: 3. This CDR3 spans 15 amino acids. In DNA form, the CDR3 reads TGTGCCAGCAGTTTAGAGGGGGCAGGGAACACTGAAGCTTTCTTT. Amino acids: CASSLEGAGNTEAFF.

This chain links TRBV5-8 with TRBJ2-5; tentatively, D is TRBD1 or TRBD2 (5 bases each). Trimming removed 4 bases from V and 1 base from J, with 14 bases in between. The CDR3 length is 15 residues. From germline, CDR1 is SGHTS and CDR2 YDEGEE. The CDR3 loop reads CASSPLTGTQETQYF. As DNA, the CDR3 is TGTGCCAGCAGCCCACTAACCGGGACCCAAGAGACCCAGTACTTC. Based on the CDR3 plus reference TRBV5-8 and TRBJ2-5, the full variable domain is EAGVTQSPTHLIKTRGQQATLRCSPISGHTSVYWYQQALGLGLQFLLWYDEGEERNRGNFPPRFSGRQFPNYSSELNVNALELEDSALYLCASSPLTGTQETQYFGPGTRLLVL.

This clone was counted a few times. V is TRBV6-1 and J is TRBJ2-7; possibly TRBD1 for D (5 bases). Trimming took off 3 bases at V and 0 bases at J, with 12 bases between the two ends. Looked up from germline, CDR1 is MNHNS and CDR2 is SASEGT. The CDR3 sequence is 15 residues long. CDR3 sequence (DNA): TGTGCCAGCAGTGATAACGCAGGGAACTCCTACGAGCAGTACTTC. It yields the protein CASSDNAGNSYEQYF.

The V gene is TRBV6-1, the J gene TRBJ1-2; unclear D gene. Deletions cut 7 bases from V and 4 bases from J, with 13 bases between. Germline V gives CDR1 MNHNS, CDR2 SASEGT. The length of the CDR3 is 13 residues. The CDR3 DNA reads TGTGCCAGCAATACCCACCCAATCTATGGCTACACCTTC. Translating it yields CASNTHPIYGYTF.

The rearrangement links TRBV15 to TRBJ1-1; D gene unclear. Trimming stripped 0 bases from V and 5 bases from J, with 13 bases between. Germline V gene data show CDR1 as LNHNV and CDR2 as YYDKDF (reference sequence). There are 15 residues in the CDR3. This CDR3 is CATSRDRGGGTEAFF. CDR3 DNA sequence: TGTGCCACCAGCAGAGATCGGGGAGGTGGAACTGAAGCTTTCTTT.

J is TRBJ1-1 and V is TRBV5-1; perhaps TRBD1 as D (6 bases). The CDR3 consists of 16 residues. Between the trimmed V and J ends, which lost 0 bases and 0 bases, there was a span of 12 bases. CDR1 is SGHRS and CDR2 is YFSETQ in the germline V gene. The DNA for the CDR3 is TGCGCCAGCAGCTTGGGGGAAACAGGGTTGAACACTGAAGCTTTCTTT. This codes for CASSLGETGLNTEAFF.